This TCR beta chain was documented in a study of CD8 T cells in Susac syndrome. RNA was extracted with the RNeasy kit, and a quantity of 0.5 to 1 ug was reverse transcribed using random hexamers. Across 54 Vbeta and 13 Jbeta, TCR beta CDR3 was amplified with immunoSEQ multiplex PCR. TCRdb analysed the immunoSEQ multiplex PCR reads with MiXCR anew, one entry per CDR3 protein. The sample has 150,000 or so distinct CDR3 sequences, 93% seen once. Negative isolation was used for CD8+ and CD4+ T cells and FACS enrichment for TEMRA cells. The junction had 5 bases not matched to a gene; V was cut back by 4 bases and J by 10 bases. The CDR3 covers 12 residues. Per the germline V gene, CDR1 is SGHRS and CDR2 is YFSETQ.

This TCR was sampled from a human donor in good health. V usage is TRBV5-1 and J usage is TRBJ2-1, with TRBD1 matching over 7 bases. Sequenced material: CD4+ T cells from PBMCs. CDR3 protein: CASSRDSREQFF. CDR3 bases: TGCGCCAGCAGCCGGGACAGCCGCGAGCAGTTCTTC.